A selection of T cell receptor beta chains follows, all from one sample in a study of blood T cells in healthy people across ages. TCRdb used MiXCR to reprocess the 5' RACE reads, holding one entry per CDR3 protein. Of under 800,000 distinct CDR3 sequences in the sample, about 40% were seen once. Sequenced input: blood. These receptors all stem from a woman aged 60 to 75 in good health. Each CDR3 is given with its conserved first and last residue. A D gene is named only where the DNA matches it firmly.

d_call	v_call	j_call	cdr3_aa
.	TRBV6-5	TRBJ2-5	CASSPGAETQETQYF
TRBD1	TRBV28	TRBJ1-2	CAIHQQGARGYTF
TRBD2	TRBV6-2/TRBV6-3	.	CASRSGGPYEQYF
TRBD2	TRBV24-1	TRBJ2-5	CATSAGSGRAGETQYF
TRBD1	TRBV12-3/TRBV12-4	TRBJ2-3	CASSLTDRVLTDTQYF
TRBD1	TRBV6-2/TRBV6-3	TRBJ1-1	CASETGLNTEAFF
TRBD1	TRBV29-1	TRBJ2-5	CSVGQGGGETQYF
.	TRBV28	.	CASARYEQYF
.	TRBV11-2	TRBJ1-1	CASRLQAEAFF
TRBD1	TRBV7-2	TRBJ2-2	CASKTGGGTGELFF
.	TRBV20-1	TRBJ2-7	CSATRDLNYEQYF
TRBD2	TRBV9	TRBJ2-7	CASSVEASGLAYSYEQYF
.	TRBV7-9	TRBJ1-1	CASSPLGGEAFF
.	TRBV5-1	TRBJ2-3	CASSQQGIGDTQYF
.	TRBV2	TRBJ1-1	CASSALENTEAFF
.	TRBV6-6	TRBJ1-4	CASSPGRINEKLFF
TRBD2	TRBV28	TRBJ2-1	CASTGLAGGGSSYNEQFF
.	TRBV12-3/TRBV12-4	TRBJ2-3	CASTVWQGRTDTQYF
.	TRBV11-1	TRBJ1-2	CAGSLLRAGINYGYTF
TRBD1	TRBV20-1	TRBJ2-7	CSAGTGYTQYF
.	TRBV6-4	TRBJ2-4	CASSDSNDFGSGPDGNIQYF
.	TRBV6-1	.	CASNRGSGEQYF
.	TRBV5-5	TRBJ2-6	CASSLAPTGANVLTF
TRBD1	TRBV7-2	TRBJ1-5	CASSPSGTGQPQHF
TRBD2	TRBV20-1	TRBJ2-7	CSASPGLPNYEQYF
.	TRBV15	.	CATSREGGEFYEQYF
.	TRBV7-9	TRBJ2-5	CASSLTGPGETQYF
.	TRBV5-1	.	CASQRPRETQYF
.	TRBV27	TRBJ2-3	CASSSTPQGDTQYF
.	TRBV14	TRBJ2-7	CASSHQYEQYF
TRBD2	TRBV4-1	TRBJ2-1	CASDRPGGEQFF
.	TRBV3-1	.	CASSPSPSKETQYF
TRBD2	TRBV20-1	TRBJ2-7	CSARVAEGRAPYEQYF
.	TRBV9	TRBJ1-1	CASSVEGENTEAFF
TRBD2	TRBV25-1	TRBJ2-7	CASSRSGGANEQYF
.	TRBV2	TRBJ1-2	CASSEAGWSYGYTF
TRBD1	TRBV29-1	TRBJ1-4	CSVRRGQGNEKLFF
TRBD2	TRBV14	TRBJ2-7	CASSISGGYEQYF
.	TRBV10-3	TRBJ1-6	CAIFEHSPPPSYNSPLHF
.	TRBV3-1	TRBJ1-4	CASSQGQRMVTEKLFF
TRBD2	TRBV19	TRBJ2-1	CASKAGGPGEQFF
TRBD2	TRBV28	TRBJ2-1	CASREGLARHNEQFF
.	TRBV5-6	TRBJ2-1	CASSLAWGAGYNEQFF
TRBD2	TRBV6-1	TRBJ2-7	CASSEAVGLAYEQYF
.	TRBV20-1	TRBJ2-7	CSARGRVNSHEQYF
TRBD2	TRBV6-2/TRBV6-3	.	CASSRLAGDSGEQYF
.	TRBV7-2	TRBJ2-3	CACSQRISTDTQYF
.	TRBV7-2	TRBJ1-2	CASSVEGVRGYTF
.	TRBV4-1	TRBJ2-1	CASSPIVGRNEQFF
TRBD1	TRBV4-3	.	CASSQDRGGVGTQYF
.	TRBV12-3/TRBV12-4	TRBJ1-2	CASVLGQGSGYTF
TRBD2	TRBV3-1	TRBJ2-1	CASSQNMSSGRNEQFF
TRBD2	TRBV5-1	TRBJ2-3	CASSLEASGSTDTQYF
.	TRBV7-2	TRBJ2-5	CASSFSSDQETQYF
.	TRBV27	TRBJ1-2	CASSLYAGKDYGYTF